The 6 T cell receptor beta chains below come from one sample, sequenced in a study of blood T cell repertoires in COVID-19. Repertoires were generated with immunoSEQ multiplex PCR, while TCRdb's copy carries only in-frame clones and drops some. The sample has over 95,000 clones, roughly 80% seen once. Sequencing was performed on peripheral blood. The receptors originated from a man over 45 with acute or convalescent COVID-19.

This clone was seen only once. This chain connects TRBV14 to TRBJ1-2; unclear D gene. CDR1 and CDR2 (germline): SGHDN, FVKESK. There are 15 residues in the CDR3. V lost 4 bases and J lost 7, with 19 bases in between. The chain's CDR3 is CASSPTDPNRGGYTF. CDR3 coding DNA: TGTGCCAGCAGCCCTACCGACCCTAACCGCGGTGGCTACACCTTC.

This clone was counted between two and nine times. The rearrangement uses TRBV10-3 and TRBJ1-6, with D perhaps matching TRBD1 (5 bases). The CDR3 length is 16 residues. V was clipped by 2 bases and J by 7 bases, with 15 bases between them. The germline V gene encodes CDR1 ENHRY and CDR2 SYGVKD. DNA for the CDR3: TGTGCCATCAGTGAGGAGTTCGGGGGAAACAATTCACCCCTCCACTTT. Protein sequence: CAISEEFGGNNSPLHF.

J is TRBJ1-5 and V is TRBV5-1, with 7 nucleotides matching TRBD1. Per the germline V gene, CDR1 is SGHRS and CDR2 is YFSETQ. This CDR3 is 14 amino acids long. V shed 3 bases, J shed 2 bases, and the junction held 2 bases outside the gene matches. CDR3 sequence: CASSSTGGNQPQHF. The CDR3 nucleotides read TGCGCCAGCAGCTCCACAGGGGGCAATCAGCCCCAGCATTTT.

The table lists this clone with a count of one. The chain joins TRBV2 to TRBJ1-3; weak D call: TRBD1 (6 bases). Germline V CDR1 and CDR2: SNHLY, FYNNEI. Trimming removed 6 bases at V and 4 bases at J, with 16 bases between. The CDR3 has 15 residues. The CDR3 nucleotides read TGTGCCAGCAGACCAGACAGGAGAATAGGAAACACCATATATTTT. It is translated as CASRPDRRIGNTIYF.

V gene TRBV5-4 combines with J gene TRBJ2-2; 10 bases are a match to TRBD2. V was pared by 4 bases and J by 7 bases, with 10 bases of the junction left unmatched. The CDR3 has 16 amino acids. The germline CDR1 and CDR2 sequences are SGHNT and YYREEE (reference sequence). The CDR3, as DNA: TGTGCCAGCAGCGTAAGCGGGGGGGCCCTAGGCGGGGAGCTGTTTTTT. Translation: CASSVSGGALGGELFF.

The chain links TRBV5-6 to TRBJ2-6; unclear D gene. The V gene lost 1 base and the J gene lost 0 bases, with 5 bases spanning the gap. The CDR3 covers 15 residues. The V gene's germline CDR1 is SGHDT and CDR2 YYEEEE. The CDR3 sequence: CASSLPGSGANVLTF. CDR3 sequence (DNA): TGTGCCAGCAGCTTGCCGGGCTCTGGGGCCAACGTCCTGACTTTC. Full variable domain (remainder filled in from reference TRBV5-6 and TRBJ2-6): DAGVTQSPTHLIKTRGQQVTLRCSPKSGHDTVSWYQQALGQGPQFIFQYYEEEERQRGNFPDRFSGHQFPNYSSELNVNALLLGDSALYLCASSLPGSGANVLTFGAGSRLTVL.